Here is one TCR beta chain with its context. The antigen is unknown. This CDR3 is built from 16 residues. V lost 0 bases, J lost 6 bases, and 17 bases lay in between. Looked up from germline, CDR1 is KGHSH and CDR2 is LQKENI. Data came from immunoSEQ multiplex PCR; TCRdb stores just in-frame clones and leaves some out. The sample lists around 73,000 clones; over 85% were seen once. The data originate from a study of cytomegalovirus exposure and HLA in healthy donors. General study points: Despite most TCR sequences being rare, some public TCRs occurred in many donors. In vitro checks showed that a few CMV-associated chains really do target CMV antigens. According to a subsequent analysis, TCR clusters identified in the first cohort showed a tendency to co-occur across the 100 to 150 validation repertoires.

An approximately 120-subject validation cohort, separate from the approximately 670-subject first cohort, supplied the donors. The chain uses TRBV18 and TRBJ1-2; D perhaps matches TRBD1 (6 bases). This TCR derives from a woman under 30 in good health and CMV-seropositive. Sequenced input: PBMCs. The CDR3 loop reads CASSPPNRVISHGYTF. DNA for the CDR3: TGTGCCAGCTCACCACCCAACAGGGTGATCTCCCATGGCTACACCTTC.